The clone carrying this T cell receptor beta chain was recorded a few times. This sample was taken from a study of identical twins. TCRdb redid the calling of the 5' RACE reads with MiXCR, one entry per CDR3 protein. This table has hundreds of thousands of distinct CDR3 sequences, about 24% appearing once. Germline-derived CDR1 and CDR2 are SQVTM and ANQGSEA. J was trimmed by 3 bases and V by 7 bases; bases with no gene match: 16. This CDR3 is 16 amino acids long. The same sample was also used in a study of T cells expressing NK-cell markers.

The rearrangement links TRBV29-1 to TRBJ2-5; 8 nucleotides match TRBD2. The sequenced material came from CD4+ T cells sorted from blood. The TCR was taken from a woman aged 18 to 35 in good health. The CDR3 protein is CSGQDGSGTSKETQYF. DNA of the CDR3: TGCAGCGGCCAAGACGGAAGCGGGACTAGTAAAGAGACCCAGTACTTC.